The clone carrying this T cell receptor (beta chain) was seen just once. This entry comes from a study of blood T cell repertoires in COVID-19. The V end lost 5 bases, the J end lost 12 bases, and 14 bases lay between the germline ends. This CDR3 has 12 amino acids. The germline V gene encodes CDR1 MNHEY and CDR2 SVGAGI. Libraries were prepared by immunoSEQ multiplex PCR; TCRdb keeps only in-frame clonotypes and omits some of them. The sample yields 69,000 or so clones, around 91% seen once. Sequenced: peripheral blood. This TCR derives from a man aged 45-60 years with acute or convalescent COVID-19. J is TRBJ2-1 and V is TRBV6-5; D perhaps matches TRBD2 (5 bases). CDR3 coding DNA: TGTGCCAGCAGTCCGAGCGGTACGGGGCAGTTCTTC. Its protein product is CASSPSGTGQFF.